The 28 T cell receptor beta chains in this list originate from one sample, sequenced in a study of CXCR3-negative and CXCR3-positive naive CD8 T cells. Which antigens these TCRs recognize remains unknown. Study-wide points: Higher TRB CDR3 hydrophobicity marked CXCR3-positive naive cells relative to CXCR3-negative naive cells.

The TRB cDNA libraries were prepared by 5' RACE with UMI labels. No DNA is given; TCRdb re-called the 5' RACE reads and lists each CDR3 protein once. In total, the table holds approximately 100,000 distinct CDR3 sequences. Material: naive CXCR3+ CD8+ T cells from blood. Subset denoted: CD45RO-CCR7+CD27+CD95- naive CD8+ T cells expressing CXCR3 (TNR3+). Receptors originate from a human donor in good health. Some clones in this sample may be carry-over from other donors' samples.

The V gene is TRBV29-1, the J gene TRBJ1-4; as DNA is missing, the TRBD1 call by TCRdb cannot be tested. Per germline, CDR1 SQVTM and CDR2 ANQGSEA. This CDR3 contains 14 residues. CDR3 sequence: CSYFPFETNEKLFF.

CDR3 sequence reads: CASSLKRLASDTQYF. V is TRBV5-1 and J is TRBJ2-3. Germline V gives CDR1 SGHRS, CDR2 YFSETQ. The CDR3 sequence is 15 residues long. Looking up the rest from reference TRBV5-1 and TRBJ2-3 gives the full variable domain: KAGVTQTPRYLIKTRGQQVTLSCSPISGHRSVSWYQQTPGQGLQFLFEYFSETQRNKGNFPGRFSGRQFSNSRSEMNVSTLELGDSALYLCASSLKRLASDTQYFGPGTRLTVL.

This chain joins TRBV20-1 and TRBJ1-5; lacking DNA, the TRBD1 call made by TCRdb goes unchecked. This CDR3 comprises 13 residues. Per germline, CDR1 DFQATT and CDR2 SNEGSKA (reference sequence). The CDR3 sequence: CSALGQDYQPQHF.

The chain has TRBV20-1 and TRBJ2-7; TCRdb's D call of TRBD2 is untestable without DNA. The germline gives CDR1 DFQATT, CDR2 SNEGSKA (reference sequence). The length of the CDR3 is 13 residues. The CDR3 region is CSATGTSFYEQYF.

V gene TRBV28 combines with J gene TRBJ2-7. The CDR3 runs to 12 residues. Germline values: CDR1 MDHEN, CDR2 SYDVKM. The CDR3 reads CASSFLTYEQYF. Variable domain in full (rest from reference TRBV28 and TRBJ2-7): DVKVTQSSRYLVKRTGEKVFLECVQDMDHENMFWYRQDPGLGLRLIYFSYDVKMKEKGDIPEGYSVSREKKERFSLILESASTNQTSMYLCASSFLTYEQYFGPGTRLTVT.

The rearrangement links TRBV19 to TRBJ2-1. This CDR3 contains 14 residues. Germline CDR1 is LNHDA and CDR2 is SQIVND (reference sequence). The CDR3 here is CASSISSYYNEQFF.

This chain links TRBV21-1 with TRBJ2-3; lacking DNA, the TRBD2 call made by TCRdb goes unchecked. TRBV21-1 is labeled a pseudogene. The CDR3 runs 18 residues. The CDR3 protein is CASSNLFDYLGLKDTQYF.

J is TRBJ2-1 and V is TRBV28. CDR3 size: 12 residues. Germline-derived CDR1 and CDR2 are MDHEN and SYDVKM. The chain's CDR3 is CATLWGYNEQFF.

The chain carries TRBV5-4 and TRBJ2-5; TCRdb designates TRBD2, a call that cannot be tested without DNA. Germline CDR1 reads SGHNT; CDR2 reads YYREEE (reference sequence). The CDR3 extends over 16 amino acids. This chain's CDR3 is CASSGQGGTDRKTQYF.

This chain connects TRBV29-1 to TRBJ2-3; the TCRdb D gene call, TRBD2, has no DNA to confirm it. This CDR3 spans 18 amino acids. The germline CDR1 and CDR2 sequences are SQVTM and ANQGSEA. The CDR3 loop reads CSVELWTSGGPSTDTQYF.

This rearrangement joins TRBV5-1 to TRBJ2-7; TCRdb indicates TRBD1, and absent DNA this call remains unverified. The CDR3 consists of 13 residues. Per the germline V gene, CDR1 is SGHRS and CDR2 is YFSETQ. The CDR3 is CASTTGSSYEQYF.

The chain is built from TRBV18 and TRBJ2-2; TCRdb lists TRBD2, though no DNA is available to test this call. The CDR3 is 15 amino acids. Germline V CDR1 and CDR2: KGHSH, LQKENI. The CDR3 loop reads CASYQGGGYTGELFF.

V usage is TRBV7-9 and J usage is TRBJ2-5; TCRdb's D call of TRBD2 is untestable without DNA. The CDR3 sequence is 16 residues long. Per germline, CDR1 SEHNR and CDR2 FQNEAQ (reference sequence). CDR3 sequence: CASSSSLGAAMETQYF.

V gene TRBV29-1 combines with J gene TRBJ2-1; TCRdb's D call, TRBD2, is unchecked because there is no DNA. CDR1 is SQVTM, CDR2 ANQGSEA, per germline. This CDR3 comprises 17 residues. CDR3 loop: CSASGLAGGPPGDEQFF.

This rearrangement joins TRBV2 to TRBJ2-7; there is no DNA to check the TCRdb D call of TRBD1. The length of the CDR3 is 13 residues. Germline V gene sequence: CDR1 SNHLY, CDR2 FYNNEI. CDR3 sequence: CASGSGGRYEQYF.

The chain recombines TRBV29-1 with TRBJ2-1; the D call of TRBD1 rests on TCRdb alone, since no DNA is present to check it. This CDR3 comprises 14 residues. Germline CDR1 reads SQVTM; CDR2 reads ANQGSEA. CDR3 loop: CSVTDTTSYNEQFF.

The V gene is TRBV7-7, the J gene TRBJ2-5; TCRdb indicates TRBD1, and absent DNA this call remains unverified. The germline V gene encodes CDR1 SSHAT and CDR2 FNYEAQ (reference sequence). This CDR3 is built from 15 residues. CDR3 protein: CASSLGGRVQETQYF.

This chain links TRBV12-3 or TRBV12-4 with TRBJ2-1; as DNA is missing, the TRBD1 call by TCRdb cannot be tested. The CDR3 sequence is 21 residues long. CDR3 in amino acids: CASSFWIPGGLAIDSYNEQFF.

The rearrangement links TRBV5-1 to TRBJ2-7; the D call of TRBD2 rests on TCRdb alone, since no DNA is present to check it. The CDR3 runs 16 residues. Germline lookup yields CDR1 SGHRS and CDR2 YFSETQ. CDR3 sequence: CASSPGTSGGSYEQYF.

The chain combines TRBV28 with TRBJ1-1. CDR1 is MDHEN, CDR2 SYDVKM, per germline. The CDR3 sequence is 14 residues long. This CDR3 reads CASSLPYRGQSAFF.

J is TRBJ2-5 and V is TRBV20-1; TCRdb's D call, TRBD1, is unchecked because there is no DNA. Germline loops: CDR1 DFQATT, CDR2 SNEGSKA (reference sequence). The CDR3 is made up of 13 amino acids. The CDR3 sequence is CSASGTYQETQYF.

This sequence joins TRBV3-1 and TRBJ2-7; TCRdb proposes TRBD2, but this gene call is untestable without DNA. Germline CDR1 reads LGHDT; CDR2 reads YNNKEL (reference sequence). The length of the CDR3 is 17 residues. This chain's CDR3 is CASSQGGLADTPYEQYF.

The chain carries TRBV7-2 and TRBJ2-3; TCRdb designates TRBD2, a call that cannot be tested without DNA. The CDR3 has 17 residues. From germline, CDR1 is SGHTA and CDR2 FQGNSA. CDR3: CASSPGLAGGSTDTQYF.

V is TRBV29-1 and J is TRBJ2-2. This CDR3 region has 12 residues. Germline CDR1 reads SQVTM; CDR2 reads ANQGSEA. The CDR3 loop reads CSVAWGSGELFF.

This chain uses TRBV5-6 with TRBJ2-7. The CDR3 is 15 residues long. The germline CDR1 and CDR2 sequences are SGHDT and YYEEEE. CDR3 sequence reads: CASSFGQFYSYEQYF.

CDR3 loop: CASSISQGARVTEAFF. The chain links TRBV7-2 to TRBJ1-1; TCRdb's assignment of TRBD1 cannot be checked, as there is no DNA. Germline CDR1 is SGHTA and CDR2 is FQGNSA. The CDR3 length is 16 residues.

The CDR3 protein is CASSSWELGTDTQYF. V and J are TRBV7-8 and TRBJ2-3. The CDR3 has 15 residues. Looked up from germline, CDR1 is SGHVS and CDR2 is FQNEAQ.

The CDR3: CASSTSSYEQYF. The chain uses TRBV28 and TRBJ2-7. This CDR3 is built from 12 residues. Per the germline V gene, CDR1 is MDHEN and CDR2 is SYDVKM.